The clone carrying this TCR beta chain was recorded many times. Antigen unknown. This sample was included in a study of T cells in Graves' hyperthyroidism and ophthalmopathy. Study-wide findings and caveats: Blood also held most thyroid clonotypes expanded beyond 0.001. Ophthalmopathy was told apart from stable hyperthyroidism by a 13 V-J model.

Template material for amplifying TCR beta CDR3 regions consisted of RNA transcripts. In the first-round RT-PCR of the TCR CDR3, the HTBI primer set was used. One entry per CDR3 protein, called by TCRdb with MiXCR from the multiplex PCR reads. The sample records approximately 600,000 distinct CDR3 sequences, roughly 14% being singletons. Uncontrolled infection, other autoimmune disease, pregnancy or lactation excluded patients. This sample holds PBMCs from roughly 10 ml fresh peripheral blood. Between the trimmed V and J ends, which lost 4 bases and 2 bases, there was a span of 12 bases. Per the germline V gene, CDR1 is MNHNS and CDR2 is SASEGT. The CDR3 consists of 15 residues.

Sequencing input: blood. The V call is TRBV6-1, the J call TRBJ1-5; D is possibly TRBD1 (6 bases). The TCR was taken from a woman in her thirties or forties with Graves' ophthalmopathy. CDR3 sequence: CASSGGGSGNQPQHF. CDR3 DNA: TGTGCCAGCAGTGGGGGGGGCAGCGGCAATCAGCCCCAGCATTTT.